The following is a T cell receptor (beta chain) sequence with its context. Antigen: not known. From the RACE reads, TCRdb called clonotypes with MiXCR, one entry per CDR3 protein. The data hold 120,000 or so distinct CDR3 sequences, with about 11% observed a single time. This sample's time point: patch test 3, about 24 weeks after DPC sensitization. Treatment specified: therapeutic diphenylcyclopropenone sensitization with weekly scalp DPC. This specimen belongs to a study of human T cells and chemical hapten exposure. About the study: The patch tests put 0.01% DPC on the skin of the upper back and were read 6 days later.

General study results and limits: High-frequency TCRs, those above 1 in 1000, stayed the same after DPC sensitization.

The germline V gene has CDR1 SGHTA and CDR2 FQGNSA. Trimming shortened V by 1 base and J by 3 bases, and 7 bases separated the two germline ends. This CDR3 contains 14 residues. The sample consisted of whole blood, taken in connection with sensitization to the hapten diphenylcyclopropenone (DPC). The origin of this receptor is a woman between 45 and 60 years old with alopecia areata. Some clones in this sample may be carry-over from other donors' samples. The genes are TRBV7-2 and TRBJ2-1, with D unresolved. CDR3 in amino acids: CASSLGVVYNEQFF. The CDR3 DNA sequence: TGTGCCAGCAGCTTAGGAGTAGTCTACAATGAGCAGTTCTTC.